The rows below give T cell receptor beta chains drawn from one sample of a study of identical twins. One entry per CDR3 protein results from TCRdb running MiXCR on the 5' RACE reads. The sample has 1.5 million to 2 million distinct CDR3 sequences; around 29% are singletons. The sample taken for sequencing was cord blood. These receptors came from a newborn girl in good health. CDR3s include the opening cysteine and the closing phenylalanine or tryptophan. The D gene is left open where the match is weak. The size of a clone is reported for some rows only, either as once, few or many, or as a class for expanded clones.

d_gene,v_gene,abundance,j_gene,CDR3aa,CDR3nt
NA,TRBV20-1,few,TRBJ2-4,CSAGQPAKNIQYF,TGCAGTGCTGGACAGCCAGCCAAAAACATTCAGTACTTC
NA,TRBV5-1,many,TRBJ2-3,CASSGGARTDTQYF,TGTGCCAGCAGTGGGGGGGCCCGCACAGATACGCAGTATTTT
NA,TRBV7-8,NA,TRBJ1-1,CASSLSRTLLNTEAFF,TGTGCCAGCAGCTTATCCCGGACACTGCTGAACACTGAAGCTTTCTTT
TRBD1,TRBV27,few,TRBJ2-5,CASSAQGAWRETQYF,TGTGCCAGCAGTGCACAGGGGGCATGGCGAGAGACCCAGTACTTC
TRBD2,TRBV11-3,few,TRBJ2-7,CASSFTSGTYNEQYF,TGTGCCAGCAGCTTTACTAGCGGGACCTACAATGAGCAGTACTTC
NA,TRBV6-6,NA,TRBJ2-4,CASTPQGLAKNIQYF,TGTGCCAGCACTCCACAGGGCCTAGCCAAAAACATTCAGTACTTC
TRBD2,TRBV9,NA,TRBJ2-5,CASSVAGTSGGPYNEQYF,TGTGCCAGCAGCGTAGCCGGGACTAGCGGGGGGCCCTACAATGAGCAGTACTTC
TRBD1,TRBV29-1,few,TRBJ2-1,CSIRRDRAYNEQFF,TGCAGCATACGCCGGGACAGGGCCTACAATGAGCAGTTCTTC
TRBD1,TRBV29-1,NA,TRBJ1-1,CSVVGQGRAEAFF,TGCAGCGTTGTGGGACAGGGAAGAGCTGAAGCTTTCTTT
TRBD1,TRBV27,few,TRBJ2-2,CASSLYRGTGELFF,TGTGCCAGCAGTCTATACAGGGGTACCGGGGAGCTGTTTTTT
TRBD1,TRBV20-1,NA,TRBJ1-2,CSAKGRGFRNYGYTF,TGCAGTGCTAAAGGCAGGGGGTTCAGGAACTATGGCTACACCTTC
NA,TRBV9,few,TRBJ2-1,CASSVVSGVLNEQFF,TGTGCCAGCAGCGTAGTATCGGGAGTTCTCAATGAGCAGTTCTTC
NA,TRBV12-3/TRBV12-4,NA,TRBJ2-7,CASSLGQADYEQYF,TGTGCCAGCAGTTTAGGCCAGGCGGACTACGAGCAGTACTTC
NA,TRBV10-1,few,TRBJ2-5,CASSEGGPETQYF,TGCGCCAGCAGTGAAGGGGGGCCGGAGACCCAGTACTTC
NA,TRBV5-4,NA,TRBJ1-2,CASSLDGYSYGYTF,TGTGCCAGCAGCTTGGACGGATATAGCTATGGCTACACCTTC
TRBD1,TRBV5-6,NA,TRBJ1-1,CASSFISSGTGNTEAFF,TGTGCCAGCAGCTTCATCTCTTCGGGGACAGGTAACACTGAAGCTTTCTTT
NA,TRBV20-1,few,TRBJ1-2,CSGLIQGYGYTF,TGCAGCGGACTGATTCAGGGATATGGCTACACCTTC
NA,TRBV2,NA,TRBJ2-7,CASSERPVEQYF,TGTGCCAGCAGTGAAAGACCGGTCGAGCAGTACTTC
TRBD2,TRBV29-1,few,TRBJ2-1,CSVGGTSGRAIGSEQFF,TGCAGCGTTGGGGGGACTAGCGGGAGGGCCATAGGGTCTGAGCAGTTCTTC
TRBD2,TRBV20-1,NA,TRBJ2-5,CSARELALAEETQYF,TGCAGTGCTAGAGAGTTGGCACTAGCGGAAGAGACCCAGTACTTC
TRBD2,TRBV20-1,few,TRBJ2-2,CSASAGVGGELFF,TGCAGTGCTAGTGCGGGGGTTGGCGGGGAGCTGTTTTTT
NA,TRBV6-1,few,TRBJ1-5,CASSEEWEYSNQPQHF,TGTGCCAGCAGTGAAGAGTGGGAATATAGCAATCAGCCCCAGCATTTT
NA,TRBV7-2,few,TRBJ2-1,CASSFLSARGEQFF,TGTGCCAGCAGCTTCCTTAGCGCGAGGGGTGAGCAGTTCTTC
TRBD1,TRBV7-9,NA,TRBJ2-7,CASSPGTGNYYEQYF,TGTGCCAGCAGCCCCGGGACAGGGAACTACTACGAGCAGTACTTC
TRBD2,TRBV6-1,NA,TRBJ2-3,CAISSGGAADTQYF,TGTGCCATTTCTAGCGGGGGGGCCGCAGATACGCAGTATTTT
TRBD2,TRBV12-3/TRBV12-4,NA,TRBJ2-1,CASSPSSGSNEQFF,TGTGCCAGCAGCCCCTCAAGCGGGAGCAATGAGCAGTTCTTC
NA,TRBV2,few,TRBJ1-4,CASSPQPRSVNEKLFF,TGTGCCAGCAGCCCACAGCCGCGGTCGGTTAATGAAAAACTGTTTTTT
TRBD1,TRBV12-3/TRBV12-4,few,TRBJ1-1,CASSRQGIEAFF,TGTGCCAGCAGCCGACAGGGGATTGAAGCTTTCTTT
NA,TRBV10-3,NA,TRBJ2-1,CAISERYKYNEQFF,TGTGCCATCAGTGAGCGATACAAATACAATGAGCAGTTCTTC
NA,TRBV3-1,NA,TRBJ2-2,CASSQDLRRGKDPMNTGELFF,TGTGCCAGCAGCCAAGATCTACGTAGGGGGAAGGACCCGATGAACACCGGGGAGCTGTTTTTT
NA,TRBV5-1,few,TRBJ2-4,CASSLFSKNIQYF,TGCGCCAGCAGCCTCTTCTCCAAAAACATTCAGTACTTC
NA,TRBV20-1,NA,TRBJ2-1,CSARVSGNYNEQFF,TGCAGTGCTAGAGTGTCCGGGAACTACAATGAGCAGTTCTTC
NA,TRBV12-3/TRBV12-4,NA,TRBJ1-1,CVSSLVSAANTEAFF,TGTGTCAGCAGTTTAGTATCAGCAGCGAACACTGAAGCTTTCTTT
TRBD1,TRBV29-1,NA,TRBJ1-2,CSVVESGTGGIGGYTF,TGCAGCGTTGTGGAGTCTGGGACAGGGGGCATCGGTGGCTATACCTTC
TRBD2,TRBV20-1,NA,TRBJ2-3,CSARDRQTAGFTDTQYF,TGCAGTGCTAGAGACCGACAAACAGCGGGGTTCACAGATACGCAGTATTTT
NA,TRBV12-3/TRBV12-4,NA,TRBJ2-2,CASSLGARVRTGELFF,TGTGCCAGCAGTTTAGGAGCGAGGGTGCGGACCGGGGAGCTGTTTTTT
NA,TRBV5-5,NA,TRBJ1-2,CASSLADKVGLGYTF,TGTGCCAGCAGCTTGGCCGATAAAGTGGGTTTGGGCTACACCTTC
TRBD1,TRBV3-1,few,TRBJ2-1,CASSQGGQHKQFF,TGTGCCAGCAGCCAAGGGGGACAGCATAAGCAGTTCTTC
NA,TRBV20-1,NA,TRBJ2-1,CSAWPVFAYNEQFF,TGCAGTGCTTGGCCCGTGTTCGCCTACAATGAGCAGTTCTTC
TRBD2,TRBV12-3/TRBV12-4,NA,TRBJ2-3,CASSLRTSGKRSTDTQYF,TGTGCCAGCAGTTTAAGGACTAGCGGGAAGAGGAGCACAGATACGCAGTATTTT
NA,TRBV7-2,few,TRBJ1-1,CASSPVGGAGFEAFF,TGTGCCAGCAGCCCAGTGGGAGGGGCGGGATTTGAAGCTTTCTTT
TRBD2,TRBV29-1,NA,TRBJ2-7,CSVSGRENYNEQYF,TGCAGCGTTTCTGGGCGGGAGAACTACAATGAGCAGTACTTC
NA,TRBV7-2,few,TRBJ2-7,CASSRQGRDGYEQYF,TGTGCCAGCAGCCGACAGGGGAGGGACGGGTACGAGCAGTACTTC
NA,TRBV4-2,few,TRBJ1-4,CASSQGSTTNEKLFF,TGTGCCAGCAGCCAGGGGAGCACAACTAATGAAAAACTGTTTTTT
NA,TRBV2,NA,TRBJ1-5,CASKEDLYQPQHF,TGTGCCAGCAAAGAGGACTTATATCAGCCCCAGCATTTT
TRBD2,TRBV9,NA,TRBJ2-5,CASSVAPSGLYNEQYF,TGTGCCAGCAGCGTAGCTCCTAGCGGGTTGTACAATGAGCAGTACTTC
NA,TRBV7-9,NA,TRBJ2-3,CASSLPERDTQYF,TGTGCCAGCAGCTTACCCGAGCGGGATACGCAGTATTTT
TRBD2,TRBV19,NA,TRBJ2-3,CASSQAGITDTQYF,TGTGCCAGTAGTCAAGCGGGGATCACAGATACGCAGTATTTT
NA,TRBV7-9,NA,TRBJ2-7,CASSLVPSSPYNEQYF,TGTGCCAGCAGCTTAGTCCCATCTAGCCCCTACAATGAGCAGTACTTC
NA,TRBV2,many,TRBJ1-2,CASSATGPLGYTF,TGTGCCAGCAGTGCCACAGGGCCTCTTGGCTACACCTTC
NA,TRBV20-1,once,TRBJ1-1,CSAPGWGATEAFF,TGCAGTGCCCCAGGATGGGGGGCCACTGAAGCTTTCTTT
TRBD1,TRBV19,NA,TRBJ2-3,CASIPQGSSTDTQYF,TGTGCCAGTATTCCACAGGGGTCTAGCACAGATACGCAGTATTTT
NA,TRBV2,NA,TRBJ2-7,CASAVLKGRGGEQYF,TGTGCCAGCGCCGTACTTAAGGGACGGGGCGGCGAGCAGTACTTC